These T cell receptor beta chains were read from a single sample in a study of blood T cell repertoires in COVID-19. The data were produced by immunoSEQ multiplex PCR, yet TCRdb's version contains in-frame clones alone and is incomplete. The table includes about 63,000 clones, 85% to 95% detected once. What was sequenced was peripheral blood. Source of these receptors: a man between 45 and 60 years old with active COVID-19. Both conserved end residues are trimmed from each CDR3. Clone size is not always given. Where it is, it says once, few, many or a class for expanded clones.

v_call	j_call	clone_size	cdr3_aa
TRBV5-1	TRBJ1-1	.	ASSLDRRDSSAEAF
TRBV5-1	TRBJ1-2	.	ASSLAGNIHHLT
TRBV29-1	TRBJ1-3	.	SVARQGNSGNTIY
TRBV10-3	TRBJ2-7	.	AISERGSSYEQY
TRBV14	TRBJ1-6	.	ASSQDGGALGNSPLH
TRBV28	TRBJ1-6	.	ASSAVWDRVSPLH
TRBV7-2	TRBJ2-3	once	ASSSFSTDTQY
TRBV20-1	TRBJ2-1	once	SASSSFSSGTRYNEQF
TRBV4-3	TRBJ1-2	.	ASSQAGTGALYGYT
TRBV7-8	TRBJ2-2	.	ASSPQGANTGELF
TRBV6-5	TRBJ1-5	.	ASGRGGGSQPQH